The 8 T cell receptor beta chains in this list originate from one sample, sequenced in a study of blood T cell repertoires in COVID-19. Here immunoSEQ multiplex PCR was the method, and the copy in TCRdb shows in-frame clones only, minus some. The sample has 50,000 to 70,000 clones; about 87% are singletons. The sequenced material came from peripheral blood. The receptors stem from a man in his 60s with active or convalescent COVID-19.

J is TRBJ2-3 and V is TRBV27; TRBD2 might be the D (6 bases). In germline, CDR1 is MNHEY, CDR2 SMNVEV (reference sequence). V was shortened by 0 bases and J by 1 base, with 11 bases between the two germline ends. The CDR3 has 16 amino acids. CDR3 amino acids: CASSLSDQRGTDTQYF. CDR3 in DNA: TGTGCCAGCAGTTTATCGGACCAGCGGGGCACAGATACGCAGTATTTT.

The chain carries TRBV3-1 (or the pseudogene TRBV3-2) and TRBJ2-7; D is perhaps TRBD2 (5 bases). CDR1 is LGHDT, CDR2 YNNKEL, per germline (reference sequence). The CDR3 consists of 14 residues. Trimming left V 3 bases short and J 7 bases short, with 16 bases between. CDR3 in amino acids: CASSQNGIFGEQYF. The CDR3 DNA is TGTGCCAGCAGCCAGAACGGGATTTTCGGTGAGCAGTACTTC.

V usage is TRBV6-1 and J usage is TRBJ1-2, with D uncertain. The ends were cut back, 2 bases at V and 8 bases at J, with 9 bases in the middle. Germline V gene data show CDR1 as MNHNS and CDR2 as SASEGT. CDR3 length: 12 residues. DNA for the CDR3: TGTGCCAGCAGTGAACCGGGAAAGGGCTACACCTTC. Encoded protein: CASSEPGKGYTF.

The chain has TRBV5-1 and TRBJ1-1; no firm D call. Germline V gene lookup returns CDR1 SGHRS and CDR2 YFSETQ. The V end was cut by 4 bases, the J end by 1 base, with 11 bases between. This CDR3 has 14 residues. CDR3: CASSPLPTNTEAFF. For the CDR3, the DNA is TGCGCCAGCAGCCCACTACCGACGAACACTGAAGCTTTCTTT.

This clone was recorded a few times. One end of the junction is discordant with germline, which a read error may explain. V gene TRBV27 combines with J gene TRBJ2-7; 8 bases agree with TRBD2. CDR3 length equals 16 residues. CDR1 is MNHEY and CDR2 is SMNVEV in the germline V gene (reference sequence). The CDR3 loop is CASSAQPGLGSSEQYF. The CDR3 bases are TGTGCCAGCAGTGCCCAGCCGGGACTAGGCTCCTCCGAGCAGTACTTC.

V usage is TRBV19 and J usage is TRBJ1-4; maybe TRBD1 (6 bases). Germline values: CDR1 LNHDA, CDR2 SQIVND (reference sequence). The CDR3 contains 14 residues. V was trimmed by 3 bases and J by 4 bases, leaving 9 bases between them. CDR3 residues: CASSIRQVNEKLFF. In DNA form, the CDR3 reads TGTGCCAGTAGTATTCGACAGGTTAATGAAAAACTGTTTTTT.

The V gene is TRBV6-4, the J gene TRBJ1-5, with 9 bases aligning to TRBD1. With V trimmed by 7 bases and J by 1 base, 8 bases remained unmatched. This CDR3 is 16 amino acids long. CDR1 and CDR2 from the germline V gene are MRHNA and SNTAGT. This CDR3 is CASIRTGDWSNQPQHF. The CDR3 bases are TGTGCCAGCATCCGGACAGGGGATTGGAGCAATCAGCCCCAGCATTTT.

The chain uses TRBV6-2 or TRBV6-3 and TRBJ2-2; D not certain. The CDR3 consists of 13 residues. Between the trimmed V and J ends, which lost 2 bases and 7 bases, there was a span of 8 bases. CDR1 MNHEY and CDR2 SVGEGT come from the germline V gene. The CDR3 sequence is CASSYVTIGELFF. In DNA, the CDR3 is TGTGCCAGCAGTTACGTGACAATCGGGGAGCTGTTTTTT.